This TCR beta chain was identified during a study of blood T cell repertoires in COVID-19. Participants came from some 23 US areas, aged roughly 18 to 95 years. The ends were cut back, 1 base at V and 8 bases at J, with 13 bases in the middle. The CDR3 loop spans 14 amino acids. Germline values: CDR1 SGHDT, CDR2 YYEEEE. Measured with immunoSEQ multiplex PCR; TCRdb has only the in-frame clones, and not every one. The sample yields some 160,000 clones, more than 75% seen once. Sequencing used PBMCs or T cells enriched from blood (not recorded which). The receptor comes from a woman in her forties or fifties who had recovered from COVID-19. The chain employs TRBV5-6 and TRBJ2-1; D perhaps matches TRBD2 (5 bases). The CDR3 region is CASSLWQLGDEQFF. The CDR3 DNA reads TGTGCCAGCAGCTTGTGGCAGCTCGGGGATGAGCAGTTCTTC.